The subject of this entry is one TCR beta chain. TCRdb keeps only in-frame clones here, not all; method: immunoSEQ multiplex PCR. The top ten clones hold approximately 5.4% of a sample with around 61,000 clones, around 88% of them seen once. V was clipped by 10 bases and J by 6 bases; unmatched bases: 12. Looked up from germline, CDR1 is SGDLS and CDR2 is YYNGEE. The CDR3 sequence is 14 residues long. This sample is drawn from a study of technical replicates of blood from several donors. The TCR originated in a human donor in good health. Some clones in this sample may be carry-over from other donors' samples. The specimen was PBMCs. V and J are TRBV9 and TRBJ1-5; 8 nucleotides line up with TRBD1. The CDR3 is CASGAGGASQPQHF. The DNA for the CDR3 is TGTGCCTCCGGGGCAGGGGGCGCCTCTCAGCCCCAGCATTTT.